The source of this TCR beta chain is a study of vaccination effects on CD4 cells after COVID-19. The wider study: Researchers obtained post-vaccine samples at a median of 72 days past the second dose. The study's findings and limits: Researchers report that only 1 of 255 vaccine-induced clones in healthy vaccinees cross-reacted with common cold coronaviruses.

This CDR3 contains 17 residues. The J segment lost 0 bases and the V segment lost 2 bases, leaving 6 bases of the junction unmatched. The germline gives CDR1 MNHEY, CDR2 SVGEGT. In the case of this clone: Its antigen is currently unknown.

Sequenced by immunoSEQ multiplex PCR; TCRdb stores in-frame clones only, minus some. The sample consists of almost 70,000 clones, about 74% of them appearing once. Sequencing followed a ViraFEST assay step that expanded antigen-specific CD4+ T cells with viral peptide pools. CD4+ T cells were isolated after about nine days of culture. All study participants received two doses of BNT162b2 or mRNA-1273 vaccine. V usage is TRBV6-2 or TRBV6-3 and J usage is TRBJ1-3, with 8 bases matching TRBD1. The sample here was CD4+ T cells from PBMCs cultured with HCoV-229E spike peptides, taken after COVID-19 vaccination. This TCR was sampled from a human donor who received a COVID-19 vaccine. This CDR3 is CASSYGTGGISGNTIYF. The CDR3 DNA follows: TGTGCCAGCAGTTACGGGACAGGTGGAATCTCTGGAAACACCATATATTTT.